The source of this TCR beta chain is a study of T cells after yellow fever vaccination. Study overall: The SMART-Seq v4 Ultra Low Input method served to prepare the low-cell-number fractions.

Many counts were recorded for this clonotype. V was clipped by 6 bases and J by 10 bases, with 15 bases between them. CDR1 and CDR2 from the germline V gene are MNHEY and SVGEGT. The CDR3 has 13 amino acids. TCRdb independently ran MiXCR on the 5' RACE reads; one entry per CDR3 protein. In the table there are more than 65,000 distinct CDR3 sequences, around 7.1% of which are singletons. The sequencing here drew on CD8+ T cells sorted from PBMCs, taken 10 to 11 days after the first yellow fever vaccination. This TCR derives from a young man who received the YFV17D yellow fever vaccine. The genes are TRBV6-2 or TRBV6-3 and TRBJ2-2, with TRBD2 as a possible D gene (5 bases). The CDR3, as DNA: TGTGCCAGCAGCCCGGAGGTTACGGAGGAGCTGTTTTTT. This translates into CASSPEVTEELFF.